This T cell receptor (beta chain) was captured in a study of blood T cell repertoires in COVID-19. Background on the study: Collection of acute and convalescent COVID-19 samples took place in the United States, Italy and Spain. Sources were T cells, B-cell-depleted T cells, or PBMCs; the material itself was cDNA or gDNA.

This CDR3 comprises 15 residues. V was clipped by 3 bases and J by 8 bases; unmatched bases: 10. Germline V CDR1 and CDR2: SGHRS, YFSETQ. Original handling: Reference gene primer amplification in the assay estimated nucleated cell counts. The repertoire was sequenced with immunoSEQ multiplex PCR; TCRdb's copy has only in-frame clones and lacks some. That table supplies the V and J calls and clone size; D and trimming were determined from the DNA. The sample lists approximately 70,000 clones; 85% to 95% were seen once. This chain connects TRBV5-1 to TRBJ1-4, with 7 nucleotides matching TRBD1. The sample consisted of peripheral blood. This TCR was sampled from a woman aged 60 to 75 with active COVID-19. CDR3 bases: TGCGCCAGCAGCTGGGGGGACAGTGGTGGAGAAAAACTGTTTTTT. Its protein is CASSWGDSGGEKLFF. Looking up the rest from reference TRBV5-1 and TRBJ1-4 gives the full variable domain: KAGVTQTPRYLIKTRGQQVTLSCSPISGHRSVSWYQQTPGQGLQFLFEYFSETQRNKGNFPGRFSGRQFSNSRSEMNVSTLELGDSALYLCASSWGDSGGEKLFFGSGTQLSVL.